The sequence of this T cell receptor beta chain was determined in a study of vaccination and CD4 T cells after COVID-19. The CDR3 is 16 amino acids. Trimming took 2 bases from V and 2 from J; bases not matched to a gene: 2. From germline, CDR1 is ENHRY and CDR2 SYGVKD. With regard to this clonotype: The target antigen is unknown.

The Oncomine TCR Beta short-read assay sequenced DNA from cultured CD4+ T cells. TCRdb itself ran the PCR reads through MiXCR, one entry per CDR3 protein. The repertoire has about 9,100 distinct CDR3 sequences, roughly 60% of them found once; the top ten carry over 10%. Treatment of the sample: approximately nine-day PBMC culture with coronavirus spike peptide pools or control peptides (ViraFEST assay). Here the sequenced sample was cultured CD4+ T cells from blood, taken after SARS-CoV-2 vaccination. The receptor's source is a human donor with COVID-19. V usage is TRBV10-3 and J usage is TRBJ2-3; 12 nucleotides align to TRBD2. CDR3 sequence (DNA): TGTGCCATCAGTGAGGGACTAGCGGGGACCACAGATACGCAGTATTTT. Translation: CAISEGLAGTTDTQYF.